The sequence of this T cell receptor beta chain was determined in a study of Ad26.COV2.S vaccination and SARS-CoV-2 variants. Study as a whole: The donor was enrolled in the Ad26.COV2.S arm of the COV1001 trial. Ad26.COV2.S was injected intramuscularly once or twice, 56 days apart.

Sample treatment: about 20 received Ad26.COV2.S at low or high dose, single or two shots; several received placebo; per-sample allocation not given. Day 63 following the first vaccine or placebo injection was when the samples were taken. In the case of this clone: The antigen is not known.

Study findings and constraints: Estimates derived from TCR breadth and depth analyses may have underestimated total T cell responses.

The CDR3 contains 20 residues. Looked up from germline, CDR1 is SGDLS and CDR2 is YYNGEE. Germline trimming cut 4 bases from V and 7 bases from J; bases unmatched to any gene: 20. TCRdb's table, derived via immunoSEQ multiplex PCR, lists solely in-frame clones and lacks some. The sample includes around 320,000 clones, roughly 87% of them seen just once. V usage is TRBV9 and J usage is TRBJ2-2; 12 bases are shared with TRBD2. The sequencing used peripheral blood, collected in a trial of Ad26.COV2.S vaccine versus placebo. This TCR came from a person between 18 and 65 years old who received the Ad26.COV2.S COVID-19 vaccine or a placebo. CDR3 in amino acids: CASSLSLGLAGPGEVGELFF. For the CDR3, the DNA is TGTGCCAGCAGCTTAAGCCTGGGACTAGCGGGCCCCGGGGAGGTCGGGGAGCTGTTTTTT.